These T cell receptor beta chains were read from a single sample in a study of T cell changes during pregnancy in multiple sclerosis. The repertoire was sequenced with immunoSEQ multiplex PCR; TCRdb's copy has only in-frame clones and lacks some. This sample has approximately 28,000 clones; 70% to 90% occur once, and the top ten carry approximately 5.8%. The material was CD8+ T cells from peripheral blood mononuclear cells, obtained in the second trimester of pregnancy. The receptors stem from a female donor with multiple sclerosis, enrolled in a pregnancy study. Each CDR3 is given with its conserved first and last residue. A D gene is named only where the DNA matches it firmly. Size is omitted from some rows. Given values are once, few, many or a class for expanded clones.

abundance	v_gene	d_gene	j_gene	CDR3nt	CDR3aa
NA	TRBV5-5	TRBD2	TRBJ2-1	TGTGCCAGCAGCTTGAGTAGGACTAGCGTTTCGGCCAACAATGAGCAGTTCTTC	CASSLSRTSVSANNEQFF
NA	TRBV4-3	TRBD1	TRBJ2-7	TGCGCCAGCAGCCAAGATTCAGGGGGCCTTTACGAGCAGTACTTC	CASSQDSGGLYEQYF
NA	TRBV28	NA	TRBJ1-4	TGTGCCAGCAGTTTGACCGCGGGTGAAAAACTGTTTTTT	CASSLTAGEKLFF
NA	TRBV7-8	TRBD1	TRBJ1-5	TGTGCCAGCAGCTGGGGACAGTTTAGCAATCAGCCCCAGCATTTT	CASSWGQFSNQPQHF
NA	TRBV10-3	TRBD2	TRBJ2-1	TGTGCCAGCAGTCCCTCAGCGGGATCCTACAATGAGCAGTTCTTC	CASSPSAGSYNEQFF
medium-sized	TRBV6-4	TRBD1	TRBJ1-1	TGTGCCAGCAGGGCTGGACAGGAAAACACTGAAGCTTTCTTT	CASRAGQENTEAFF
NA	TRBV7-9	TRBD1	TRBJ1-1	TGTGCCAGCAGCTTTGGGGACAGGGACTACACTGAAGCTTTCTTT	CASSFGDRDYTEAFF
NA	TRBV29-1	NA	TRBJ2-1	TGCAGCGTCGAGGGGGACAATGAGCAGTTCTTC	CSVEGDNEQFF
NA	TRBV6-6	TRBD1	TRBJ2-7	TGTGCCAGCAGTCACCTGGGACAGAACTCCTACGAGCAGTACTTC	CASSHLGQNSYEQYF
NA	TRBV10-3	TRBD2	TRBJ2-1	TGTGCCATCAGTGAGGGACTAGCGGGACCTACGGATGAGCAGTTCTTC	CAISEGLAGPTDEQFF
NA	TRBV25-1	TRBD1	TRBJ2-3	TGTGCCAGCAGTGAATCCCAGGACAGGGCGAGCTCAGATACGCAGTATTTT	CASSESQDRASSDTQYF
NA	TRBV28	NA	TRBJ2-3	TGTGCCAGCAGTTCCGCCGGGACACATACAGATACGCAGTATTTT	CASSSAGTHTDTQYF
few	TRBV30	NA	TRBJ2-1	TGTGCCTGGAGTGACGGTATTAACAATGAGCAGTTCTTC	CAWSDGINNEQFF
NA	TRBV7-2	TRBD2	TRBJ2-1	TGTGCCAGCAGCTTTGGTCTAGCGGGAGGTGAGCAGTTCTTC	CASSFGLAGGEQFF
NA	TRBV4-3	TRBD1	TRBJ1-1	TGCGCCAGCAGCCAAGGGGACAGTGAAGCTTTCTTT	CASSQGDSEAFF
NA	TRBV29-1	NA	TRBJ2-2	TGCAGCGTTGTAGGGGCGAACACCGGGGAGCTGTTTTTT	CSVVGANTGELFF
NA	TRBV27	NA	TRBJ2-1	TGTGCCAGCAGTTTATCGAGAGGGAGCAATGAGCAGTTCTTC	CASSLSRGSNEQFF
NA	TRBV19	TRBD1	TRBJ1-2	TGTGCCAGTAGTGGGACAGGAGTTAATGGCTACACCTTC	CASSGTGVNGYTF
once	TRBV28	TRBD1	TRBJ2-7	TGTGCCAGCAGCCTCCCCGGGACAGGGTCTTCCGAGCAGTACTTC	CASSLPGTGSSEQYF
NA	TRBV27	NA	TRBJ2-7	TGTGCCAGCAGTCCCCGTACCGGTTACGAGCAGTACTTC	CASSPRTGYEQYF
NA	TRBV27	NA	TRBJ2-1	TGTGCCAGCAGTTTCGCCCCTCGGGATGAGCAGTTCTTC	CASSFAPRDEQFF
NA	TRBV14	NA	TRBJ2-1	TGTGCCAGCAGCCTTCGCTACAATGAGCAGTTCTTC	CASSLRYNEQFF
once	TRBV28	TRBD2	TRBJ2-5	TGTGCCAGCAGTTTATTGCCACTAGCGGGAGTATCAGAGACCCAGTACTTC	CASSLLPLAGVSETQYF
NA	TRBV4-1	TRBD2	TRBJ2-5	TGCGCCAGCAGCCAAGATCGAACTAGCGGAGGGGGGGTCCACGAGACCCAGTACTTC	CASSQDRTSGGGVHETQYF
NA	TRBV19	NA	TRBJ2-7	TGTGCCAGTAGTATGACAGTGGGCCCCTACGAGCAGTACTTC	CASSMTVGPYEQYF
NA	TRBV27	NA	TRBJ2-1	TGTGCCAGCGTTGGAGGGGCGAATGAGCAGTTCTTC	CASVGGANEQFF
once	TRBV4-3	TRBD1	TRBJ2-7	TGCGCCAGCAGCCAACACAGGACAGGGGGCGGGCAGTACTTC	CASSQHRTGGGQYF
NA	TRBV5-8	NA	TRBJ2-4	TGTGCCAGCAGCTCGGGACACTTCAAAAACATTCAGTACTTC	CASSSGHFKNIQYF